These T cell receptor beta chains were read from a single sample in a study of shared clonotypes between healthy human individuals. Clones were sequenced by immunoSEQ multiplex PCR, and TCRdb holds only the in-frame ones, with some missing. The repertoire holds about 580,000 clones, more than 95% seen once, with 0.3% in the top ten. The sample consisted of naive CD8+ T cells sorted from blood. The receptors here all came from a young man in good health. Each CDR3 is given with its conserved first and last residue. D genes are given only for firm matches. Some rows have no size entry. The others give once, few or many, or a class for an expanded clone.

V gene	J gene	D gene	clone size	CDR3 DNA	CDR3 protein
TRBV7-9	TRBJ2-7	TRBD2	NA	TGTGCCAGCAGCTCCCCCGCTGCCGGGACTAGCGGGAGAGGCGAGCAGTACTTC	CASSSPAAGTSGRGEQYF
TRBV27	TRBJ2-1	NA	NA	TGTGCCAGCAGTGCCCTGGGCCCCTACAATGAGCAGTTCTTC	CASSALGPYNEQFF
TRBV5-8	TRBJ2-4	TRBD1	NA	TGTGCCAGCAGCGGACAGGGTACCATTCAGTACTTC	CASSGQGTIQYF
TRBV7-9	TRBJ1-1	TRBD1	NA	TGTGCCAGCAGCTCCGGACAGGGTAACGACCAGCGACAAGCTTTCTTT	CASSSGQGNDQRQAFF
TRBV5-4	TRBJ2-7	NA	NA	TGTGCCAGCAGCTCCTCCCGCGCCGGACCTTACGAGCAGTACTTC	CASSSSRAGPYEQYF
TRBV7-9	TRBJ2-1	TRBD2	NA	TGTGCCAGCAGCTTAGGTGGGACTAGCGGGGCCGGGGATGAGCAGTTCTTC	CASSLGGTSGAGDEQFF
TRBV4-1	TRBJ2-7	NA	NA	TGCGCCAGCAGCCCGACCTGGGAGGCAGCCTACGAGCAGTACTTC	CASSPTWEAAYEQYF
TRBV4-1	TRBJ2-7	TRBD1	NA	TGCGCCAGCAGCCACAGACAGGGTCTTTACGAGCAGTACTTC	CASSHRQGLYEQYF
TRBV21-1	TRBJ1-2	NA	NA	TGTGCCAGCAGCAAAGCTAGGGGGTGGGGCTACACCTTC	CASSKARGWGYTF
TRBV27	TRBJ1-5	NA	once	TGTGCCAGCAGTTTAGTGTTCAGGGTTCAGCCCCAGCATTTT	CASSLVFRVQPQHF
TRBV30	TRBJ2-1	TRBD2	NA	TGTGCCTGGAGGGCGCGAGCGGGAGATTTGGCTGAGCAGTTCTTC	CAWRARAGDLAEQFF
TRBV28	TRBJ2-3	TRBD2	NA	TGTGCCAGCACGTCAGCCCGGCTAGCGGGAGGATCAGATACGCAGTATTTT	CASTSARLAGGSDTQYF
TRBV27	TRBJ2-1	NA	NA	TGTGCCAGCAGTTTGGTGGGGGAAGGGCAGTTCTTC	CASSLVGEGQFF
TRBV28	TRBJ1-5	NA	NA	TGTGCCAGCAGCTCGGGAGGGTTAGGTCAGCCCCAGCATTTT	CASSSGGLGQPQHF
TRBV25-1	TRBJ2-7	NA	NA	TGTGCCAGCACCGATCCCCAGGCTGACTCCTACGAGCAGTACTTC	CASTDPQADSYEQYF
TRBV2	TRBJ2-1	TRBD2	NA	TGTGCCAGCAGTGGGGCGGGAGTCTACAATGAGCAGTTCTTC	CASSGAGVYNEQFF
TRBV9	TRBJ2-3	NA	NA	TGTGCCAGGAAGGCCGTCACAGATACGCAGTATTTT	CARKAVTDTQYF
TRBV29-1	TRBJ2-7	TRBD2	NA	TGCAGCGTTGATCTCGATAGCGGGAGTTCCTACGAGCAGTACTTC	CSVDLDSGSSYEQYF
TRBV7-9	TRBJ1-2	NA	NA	TGTGCCAGCAAACAGGGTCTTGGTGGCTACACCTTC	CASKQGLGGYTF
TRBV9	TRBJ2-3	NA	NA	TGTGCCAGCAGCGTGGACAGCCGTACGCAGTATTTT	CASSVDSRTQYF
TRBV11-3	TRBJ1-1	NA	once	TGTGCCAGCTTCCTGAGGGTTCTGAACACTGAAGCTTTCTTT	CASFLRVLNTEAFF
TRBV7-9	TRBJ2-1	NA	NA	TGTGCCAGCAGCTGGACCGGAGAGCAGTTCTTC	CASSWTGEQFF
TRBV5-6	TRBJ2-7	NA	NA	TGTGCCAGCAGCTTCCGGGGGACTCTCTACGAGCAGTACTTC	CASSFRGTLYEQYF
TRBV27	TRBJ2-6	NA	NA	TGTGCCAGCAGTTTATTGGGGAACTCTGGGGCCAACGTCCTGACTTTC	CASSLLGNSGANVLTF
TRBV10-2	TRBJ2-7	NA	NA	TGCGCCAGCAGTGATTCCCTCGGGATTTTCGCCTACGAGCAGTACTTC	CASSDSLGIFAYEQYF
TRBV7-9	TRBJ2-5	NA	NA	TGTGCCAGCAGCTTAGCCGACTCGGAGACCCAGTACTTC	CASSLADSETQYF
TRBV11-3	TRBJ1-3	NA	NA	TGTGCCAGCAGCTTAGCCCTACGGACCGCGGGTGGAAACACCATATATTTT	CASSLALRTAGGNTIYF
TRBV12-5	TRBJ2-5	NA	NA	TGTGCTAGTGGTTTTCTTCTGGGGGAGACCCAGTACTTC	CASGFLLGETQYF
TRBV11-2	TRBJ1-1	TRBD1	NA	TGTGCCAGCAGAGGACAGGATCGGAACACTGAAGCTTTCTTT	CASRGQDRNTEAFF
TRBV7-8	TRBJ2-5	TRBD1	NA	TGTGCCAGCAGCTCAACGATGAGGGGACAGGGTTTAGAGACCCAGTACTTC	CASSSTMRGQGLETQYF
TRBV7-9	TRBJ2-7	NA	NA	TGTGCCAGCAGGGGCGGGTACGAGCAGTACTTC	CASRGGYEQYF
TRBV9	TRBJ2-7	TRBD1	NA	TGTGCCAGCAGCGTAGACGGGACAGGGGGCGTCTTTAACGAGCAGTACTTC	CASSVDGTGGVFNEQYF
TRBV29-1	TRBJ2-1	NA	NA	TGCAGCGTTGAAGATCACGGGATCTACAATGAGCAGTTCTTC	CSVEDHGIYNEQFF
TRBV4-1	TRBJ1-1	TRBD1	NA	TGCGCCAGCAGCCCTCCGCAGACCAGACAGGGCGGGGAAGCTTTCTTT	CASSPPQTRQGGEAFF